This T cell receptor beta chain comes out of a study of blood T cell repertoires in COVID-19. Across the whole study: Acute and convalescent COVID-19 specimens originated in the United States, Italy and Spain. The cDNA or gDNA used as material had been derived from T cells, B-cell-depleted T cells, or PBMCs.

The germline CDR1 and CDR2 sequences are MNHEY and SVGAGI. The CDR3 runs 15 residues. V gave up 2 bases and J gave up 5 bases, with 15 bases separating them. Sequencing was performed with immunoSEQ multiplex PCR; in TCRdb, only in-frame clones are kept and a portion is missing. The sample contains approximately 150,000 clones, roughly 87% of which appear only once. Sequenced sample: peripheral blood. The clonotype comes from a human donor in a cohort sampled during active COVID-19. The chain couples TRBV6-5 to TRBJ1-1; tentative D call: TRBD1 (6 bases). The CDR3 sequence: CASSYAGGRGTEAFF. Written as DNA, the CDR3 is TGTGCCAGCAGTTACGCGGGGGGGAGGGGGACTGAAGCTTTCTTT.